A single sample gave rise to the 22 T cell receptor beta chains below, sequenced in a study of CD8 T cells in Susac syndrome. Random hexamers primed reverse transcription of about 0.45 to 1 ug RNA. Using its own MiXCR run on the immunoSEQ multiplex PCR reads, TCRdb lists one record per CDR3 protein. The sample yields 140,000 or so distinct CDR3 sequences, 85% to 95% seen once. Sequencing used CD4+ T cells from PBMCs. The receptors were gathered from a human donor with multiple sclerosis.

The gene calls are TRBV3-1 and TRBJ2-3; TRBD1 matches 8 bases. The CDR3 sequence is 15 residues long. After removal of 5 bases from V and 6 bases from J, the junction contained 10 bases not matched to a gene. Germline assignment: CDR1 LGHDT and CDR2 YNNKEL (reference sequence). Here the CDR3 reads CASSIWTGPRDTQYF. The CDR3, as DNA: TGTGCCAGCAGCATATGGACAGGGCCCCGGGATACGCAGTATTTT.

The chain combines TRBV9 with TRBJ2-3; perhaps D is TRBD1 or TRBD2 (6 bases each). Deletions cut 4 bases from V and 2 bases from J, with 14 bases between. The CDR3 contains 15 residues. Germline V gives CDR1 SGDLS, CDR2 YYNGEE. The CDR3 sequence is CASSPGGHLTDTQYF. In nucleotides, the CDR3 is TGTGCCAGCAGCCCCGGGGGACACCTCACAGATACGCAGTATTTT.

This chain joins TRBV29-1 and TRBJ2-3; TRBD2 matches 12 bases. The V segment lost 5 bases and the J segment 1 base; nucleotides outside the gene matches: 4. The CDR3 has 15 amino acids. Germline-derived CDR1 and CDR2 are SQVTM and ANQGSEA. The CDR3 DNA follows: TGCAGCGTTCAGACTAGCGGGGGCCGCACAGATACGCAGTATTTT. The encoded protein is CSVQTSGGRTDTQYF.

This chain connects TRBV28 to TRBJ2-7; D is ambiguous. The CDR3 loop spans 11 amino acids. CDR1 is MDHEN and CDR2 is SYDVKM in the germline V gene. Trimming removed 5 bases from V and 3 bases from J, with 5 bases in between. Here the CDR3 DNA reads TGTGCCAGCAGTATCAACTACGAGCAGTACTTC. It yields the protein CASSINYEQYF.

The rearrangement links TRBV5-1 to TRBJ1-5; D is unresolved. CDR1 SGHRS and CDR2 YFSETQ come from the germline V gene. Between the trimmed V and J ends, which lost 0 bases and 0 bases, there was a span of 7 bases. The CDR3 covers 15 residues. CDR3 sequence: CASSLGQFSNQPQHF. The CDR3 DNA follows: TGCGCCAGCAGCTTGGGGCAGTTTAGCAATCAGCCCCAGCATTTT. Full variable domain (remainder filled in from reference TRBV5-1 and TRBJ1-5): KAGVTQTPRYLIKTRGQQVTLSCSPISGHRSVSWYQQTPGQGLQFLFEYFSETQRNKGNFPGRFSGRQFSNSRSEMNVSTLELGDSALYLCASSLGQFSNQPQHFGDGTRLSIL.

The rearrangement links TRBV19 to TRBJ1-2, with D perhaps matching TRBD1 (5 bases). Germline V gives CDR1 LNHDA, CDR2 SQIVND (reference sequence). With 5 bases removed from V and 6 bases from J, the gap between germline ends came to 16 bases. This CDR3 contains 14 residues. The CDR3 DNA sequence: TGTGCCAGTAGTGTGGACAACCCGGTAGATGGCTACACCTTC. Protein sequence: CASSVDNPVDGYTF.

This chain uses TRBV14 with TRBJ2-7, with D perhaps matching TRBD2 (5 bases). Trimming left V 1 base short and J 2 bases short, with 18 bases between. This CDR3 has 17 amino acids. Germline CDR1 and CDR2: SGHDN and FVKESK. The CDR3 reads CASSQVTGVPPPYEQYF. CDR3 DNA: TGTGCCAGCAGCCAAGTAACCGGGGTTCCACCTCCCTACGAGCAGTACTTC.

The V gene is TRBV20-1, the J gene TRBJ1-4; no firm D call. The CDR3 consists of 12 residues. V lost 6 bases and J lost 7, with 12 bases in between. Germline V lookup: CDR1 DFQATT, CDR2 SNEGSKA (reference sequence). In DNA, the CDR3 is TGCAGTGCCCTCCTTGAGGGTGAAAAACTGTTTTTT. This encodes CSALLEGEKLFF.

The chain uses TRBV27 and TRBJ1-2; TRBD1 agrees at 8 bases. Germline V lookup: CDR1 MNHEY, CDR2 SMNVEV (reference sequence). V lost 5 bases, J lost 6 bases, and 5 bases stayed unmatched. The CDR3 sequence is 13 residues long. The CDR3 loop is CASSLRTGNGYTF. The CDR3 DNA reads TGTGCCAGCAGTCTAAGGACAGGGAATGGCTACACCTTC.

This clonotype was counted a single time. V gene TRBV20-1 combines with J gene TRBJ2-5; 11 nucleotides line up with TRBD1. CDR1 and CDR2 from the germline V gene are DFQATT and SNEGSKA (reference sequence). The CDR3 contains 16 residues. Trimming cost V 5 bases and J 5 bases; bases outside gene matches: 13. Here the CDR3 DNA reads TGCAGTGCTTGGGGGGACCGGACAGGGGGCAGGGAGACCCAGTACTTC. This translates into CSAWGDRTGGRETQYF.

The CDR3 loop reads CASSVDSVNTEAFF. The CDR3 DNA is TGTGCCAGCAGCGTAGACAGCGTGAACACTGAAGCTTTCTTT. The chain carries TRBV9 and TRBJ1-1; D call uncertain. Trimming took off 0 bases at V and 0 bases at J, with 6 bases between the two ends. Germline V gene lookup returns CDR1 SGDLS and CDR2 YYNGEE. This CDR3 is built from 14 residues.

This chain uses TRBV19 with TRBJ1-5; D remains unclear. Germline V lookup: CDR1 LNHDA, CDR2 SQIVND (reference sequence). The CDR3 has 15 residues. Trimming pared 4 bases from V and 3 bases from J, leaving 13 bases between. CDR3 protein: CASSNHRRDNQPQHF. The CDR3 DNA is TGTGCCAGTAGTAATCATCGGAGAGACAATCAGCCCCAGCATTTT. The full variable domain, completed using reference TRBV19 and TRBJ1-5, is DGGITQSPKYLFRKEGQNVTLSCEQNLNHDAMYWYRQDPGQGLRLIYYSQIVNDFQKGDIAEGYSVSREKKESFPLTVTSAQKNPTAFYLCASSNHRRDNQPQHFGDGTRLSIL.

The chain couples TRBV5-1 to TRBJ2-3, with 8 bases fitting TRBD2. In germline, CDR1 is SGHRS, CDR2 YFSETQ. J gave up 2 bases and V 6 bases, and 14 bases lay outside the gene matches. The CDR3 has 17 residues. CDR3 region: CASTRPQLAEDTDTQYF. The CDR3 coding sequence is TGCGCCAGCACTCGGCCCCAACTAGCGGAAGACACAGATACGCAGTATTTT.

The chain carries TRBV20-1 and TRBJ1-2; D not resolved. The germline gives CDR1 DFQATT, CDR2 SNEGSKA (reference sequence). This CDR3 is built from 12 residues. Between the trimmed V and J ends, which lost 3 bases and 5 bases, there was a span of 10 bases. The CDR3 reads CSASPGGYGYTF. The DNA for the CDR3 is TGCAGTGCTAGCCCGGGAGGGTATGGCTACACCTTC.

The rearrangement joins TRBV30 to TRBJ1-2; D gene uncertain. Germline CDR1 reads GTSNPN; CDR2 reads SVGIG (reference sequence). Trimming stripped 3 bases from V and 4 bases from J, with 6 bases between. There are 11 residues in the CDR3. CDR3: CAWRDGYGYTF. The DNA of the CDR3 is TGTGCCTGGAGGGACGGCTATGGCTACACCTTC.

This chain connects TRBV27 to TRBJ1-4; 8 bases are a match to TRBD1. CDR1 and CDR2 (germline): MNHEY, SMNVEV (reference sequence). Trimming removed 5 bases from V and 2 bases from J; junction bases left unmatched: 7. This CDR3 has 16 amino acids. The CDR3 spells CASSKRGQGTNEKLFF. The CDR3 nucleotides are TGTGCCAGCAGTAAACGAGGACAGGGCACTAATGAAAAACTGTTTTTT.

This chain connects TRBV7-8 to TRBJ2-7; tentative D call: TRBD1 (6 bases). Trimming removed 4 bases from V and 4 bases from J, with 14 bases in between. Per the germline V gene, CDR1 is SGHVS and CDR2 is FQNEAQ. The CDR3 covers 14 residues. The CDR3 is CASSSGTYHYEQYF. The CDR3 DNA is TGTGCCAGCAGCTCCGGGACATACCATTACGAGCAGTACTTC. The variable domain in full, completed from reference TRBV7-8 and TRBJ2-7, reads GAGVSQSPRYKVAKRGQDVALRCDPISGHVSLFWYQQALGQGPEFLTYFQNEAQLDKSGLPSDRFFAERPEGSVSTLKIQRTQQEDSAVYLCASSSGTYHYEQYFGPGTRLTVT.

CDR3: CSARGGTSGMWGQETQYF. CDR3 nucleotide sequence: TGCAGTGCTAGAGGCGGGACTAGCGGGATGTGGGGCCAAGAGACCCAGTACTTC. The V call is TRBV20-1, the J call TRBJ2-5, with TRBD2 matching 13 bases. Unmatched junction bases numbered 9, after V lost 1 base and J lost 1 base. CDR1 DFQATT and CDR2 SNEGSKA come from the germline V gene (reference sequence). The CDR3 extends over 18 amino acids.

V usage is TRBV20-1 and J usage is TRBJ1-5, with D perhaps matching TRBD1 (5 bases). The V and J ends lost 7 bases and 4 bases respectively, with 14 bases between them. Germline V gives CDR1 DFQATT, CDR2 SNEGSKA (reference sequence). This CDR3 is built from 13 residues. CDR3 DNA sequence: TGCAGTGGGACCAGGGTATGGAATCAGCCCCAGCATTTT. Its protein product is CSGTRVWNQPQHF.

This rearrangement joins TRBV30 to TRBJ2-1; tentatively, D is TRBD2 (5 bases). Germline V gene data show CDR1 as GTSNPN and CDR2 as SVGIG (reference sequence). Trimming cost V 4 bases and J 5 bases, with 18 bases left between them. The CDR3 covers 15 residues. CDR3 nucleotide sequence: TGTGCCTGGAATCCGGGGTCGGTTAGAGACAATGAGCAGTTCTTC. Encoded protein: CAWNPGSVRDNEQFF. Looking up the rest from reference TRBV30 and TRBJ2-1 gives the full variable domain: SQTIHQWPATLVQPVGSPLSLECTVEGTSNPNLYWYRQAAGRGLQLLFYSVGIGQISSEVPQNLSASRPQDRQFILSSKKLLLSDSGFYLCAWNPGSVRDNEQFFGPGTRLTVL.

J is TRBJ2-3 and V is TRBV7-2; 10 nucleotides match TRBD2. The CDR3 spans 17 residues. After removal of 5 bases from V and 5 bases from J, the junction contained 13 bases not matched to a gene. The germline gives CDR1 SGHTA, CDR2 FQGNSA. The DNA for the CDR3 is TGTGCCAGCAGCCCCGAGAGCGGGGGGGCTTGGTTAGATACGCAGTATTTT. It translates to CASSPESGGAWLDTQYF. The full variable domain, rest sourced from reference TRBV7-2 and TRBJ2-3, is GAGVSQSPSNKVTEKGKDVELRCDPISGHTALYWYRQSLGQGLEFLIYFQGNSAPDKSGLPSDRFSAERTGGSVSTLTIQRTQQEDSAVYLCASSPESGGAWLDTQYFGPGTRLTVL.

J is TRBJ2-2 and V is TRBV20-1, with no clear D. Germline loops: CDR1 DFQATT, CDR2 SNEGSKA (reference sequence). CDR3 size: 14 residues. V lost 3 bases and J 1 base, leaving 9 bases between the germline ends. CDR3: CSARAAGNTGELFF. The CDR3 coding sequence is TGCAGTGCTAGGGCAGCAGGGAACACCGGGGAGCTGTTTTTT.